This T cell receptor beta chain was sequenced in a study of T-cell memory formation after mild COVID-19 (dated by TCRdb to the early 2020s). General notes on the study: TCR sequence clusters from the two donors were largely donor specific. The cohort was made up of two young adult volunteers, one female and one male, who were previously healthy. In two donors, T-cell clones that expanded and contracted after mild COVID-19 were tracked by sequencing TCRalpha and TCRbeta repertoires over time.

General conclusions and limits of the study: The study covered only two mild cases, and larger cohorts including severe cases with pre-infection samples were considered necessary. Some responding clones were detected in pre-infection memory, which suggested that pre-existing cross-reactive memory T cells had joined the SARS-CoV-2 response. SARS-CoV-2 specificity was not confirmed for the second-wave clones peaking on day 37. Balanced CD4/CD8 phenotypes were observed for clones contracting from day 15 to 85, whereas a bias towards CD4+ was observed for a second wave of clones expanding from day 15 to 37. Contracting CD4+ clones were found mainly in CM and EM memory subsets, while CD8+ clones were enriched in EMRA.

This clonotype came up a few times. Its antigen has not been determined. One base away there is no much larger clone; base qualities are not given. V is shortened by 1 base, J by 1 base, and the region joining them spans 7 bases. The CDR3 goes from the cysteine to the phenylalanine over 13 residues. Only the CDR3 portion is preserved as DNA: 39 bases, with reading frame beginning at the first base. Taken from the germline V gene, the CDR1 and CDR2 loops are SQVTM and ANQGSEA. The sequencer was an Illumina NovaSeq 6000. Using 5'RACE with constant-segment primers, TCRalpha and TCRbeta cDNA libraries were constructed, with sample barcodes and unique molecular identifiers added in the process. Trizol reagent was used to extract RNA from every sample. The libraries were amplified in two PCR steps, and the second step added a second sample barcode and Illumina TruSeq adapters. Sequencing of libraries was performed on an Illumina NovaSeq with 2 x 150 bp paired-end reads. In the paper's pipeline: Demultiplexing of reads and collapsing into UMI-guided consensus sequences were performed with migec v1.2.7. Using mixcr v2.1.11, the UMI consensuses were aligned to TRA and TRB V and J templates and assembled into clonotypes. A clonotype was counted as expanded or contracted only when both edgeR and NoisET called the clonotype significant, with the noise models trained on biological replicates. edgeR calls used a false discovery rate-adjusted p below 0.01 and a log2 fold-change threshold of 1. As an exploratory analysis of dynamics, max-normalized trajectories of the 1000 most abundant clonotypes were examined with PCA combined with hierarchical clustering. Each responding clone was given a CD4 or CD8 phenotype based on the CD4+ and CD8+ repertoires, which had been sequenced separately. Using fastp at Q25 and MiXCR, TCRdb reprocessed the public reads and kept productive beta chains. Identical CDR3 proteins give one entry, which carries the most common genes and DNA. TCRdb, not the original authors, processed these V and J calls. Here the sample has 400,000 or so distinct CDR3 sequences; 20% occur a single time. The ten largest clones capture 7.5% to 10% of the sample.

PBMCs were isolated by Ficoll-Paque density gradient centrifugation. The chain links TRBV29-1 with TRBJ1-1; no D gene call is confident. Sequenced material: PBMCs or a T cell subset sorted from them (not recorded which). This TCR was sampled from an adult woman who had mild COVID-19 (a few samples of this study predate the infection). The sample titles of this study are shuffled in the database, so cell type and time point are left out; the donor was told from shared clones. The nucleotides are TGCAGCGTTGAAGGACACCCGAACACTGAAGCTTTCTTT. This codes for CSVEGHPNTEAFF.